This T cell receptor (beta chain) was found in a study of sequential checkpoint blockade in melanoma. TCRdb keeps only in-frame clones here, not all; method: immunoSEQ multiplex PCR. The table includes about 5,700 clones, roughly 50% detected once. The length of the CDR3 is 12 residues. V lost 6 bases to trimming and J lost 4 bases, with 12 bases between them. Germline values: CDR1 SQVTM, CDR2 ANQGSEA. In its sample, this clone was seen once. Treatment in this sample: randomized to nivolumab then ipilimumab (arm A) or the reverse (arm B). DNA-damaging chemotherapy had not been given to any patient beforehand.

The receptor's source is a human donor with melanoma. The sequencing used CD8+ T cells sorted from blood (inferred from file names), collected from a patient given nivolumab and ipilimumab in sequence. The V gene is TRBV29-1, the J gene TRBJ2-5; no clear D gene. The CDR3 region is CSVGQTPETQYF. CDR3 DNA sequence: TGCAGCGTGGGCCAGACCCCAGAGACCCAGTACTTC.